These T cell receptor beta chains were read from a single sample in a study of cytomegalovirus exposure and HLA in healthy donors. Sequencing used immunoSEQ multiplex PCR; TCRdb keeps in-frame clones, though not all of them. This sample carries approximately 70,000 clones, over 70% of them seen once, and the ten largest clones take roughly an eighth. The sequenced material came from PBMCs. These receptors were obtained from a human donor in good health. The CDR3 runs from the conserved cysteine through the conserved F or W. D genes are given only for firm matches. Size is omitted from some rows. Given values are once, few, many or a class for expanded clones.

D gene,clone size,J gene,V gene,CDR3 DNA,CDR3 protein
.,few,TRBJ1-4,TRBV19,TGTGCTGCCCGGGGGGACGGGCCTGAAAAACTGTTTTTT,CAARGDGPEKLFF
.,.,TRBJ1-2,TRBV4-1,TGCGCCAGCAGCCAAGATACAGGCCTCTATGGCTACACCTTC,CASSQDTGLYGYTF
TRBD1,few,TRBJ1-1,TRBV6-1,TGTGCCAGCAGTGCTCCAGGGGGCGCGGTGAACACTGAAGCTTTCTTT,CASSAPGGAVNTEAFF
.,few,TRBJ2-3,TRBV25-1,TGTGCCAGCGGGTCTCACGGGGATACGCAGTATTTT,CASGSHGDTQYF
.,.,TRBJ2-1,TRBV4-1,TGCGCCAGCACCTACTACGGACTGTTCTCCTACAATGAGCAGTTCTTC,CASTYYGLFSYNEQFF
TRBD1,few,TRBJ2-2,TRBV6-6,TGTGCCAGCAGTTCCGGACAGGATTCGAACACCGGGGAGCTGTTTTTT,CASSSGQDSNTGELFF
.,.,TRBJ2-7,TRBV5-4,TGTGCCAGCAGCTTGACCTCCTCCTACGACGAGCAGTACTTC,CASSLTSSYDEQYF
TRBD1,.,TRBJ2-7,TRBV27,TGTGCCAGCAGCTCTCCGGGACAGGGGGAGTACGAGCAGTACTTC,CASSSPGQGEYEQYF
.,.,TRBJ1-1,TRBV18,TGTGCCAGCTCACCGGCCCTGTATGTTAACACTGAAGCTTTCTTT,CASSPALYVNTEAFF
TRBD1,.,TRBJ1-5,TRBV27,TGTGCCAGCAGTTTTTGGGGACAGGGGGCAAAGTATCAGCCCCAGCATTTT,CASSFWGQGAKYQPQHF
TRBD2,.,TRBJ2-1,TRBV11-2,TGTGCCAGCAGCCCTCGGATAGCGGGAGTAGTAAATGAGCAGTTCTTC,CASSPRIAGVVNEQFF
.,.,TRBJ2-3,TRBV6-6,TGTGCCAGCAGTTACTCAGAAGTCTATAGCACAGATACGCAGTATTTT,CASSYSEVYSTDTQYF
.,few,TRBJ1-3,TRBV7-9,TGTTCCAGCAGCTTAGATGGGGGCCCCTCTGGAAACACCATATATTTT,CSSSLDGGPSGNTIYF
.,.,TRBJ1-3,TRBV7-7,TGTGCCAGCAGTCCAGGGGAGGGTGGAAACACCATATATTTT,CASSPGEGGNTIYF
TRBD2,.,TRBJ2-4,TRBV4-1,TGCGCCAGCAGCCAAGTTAGTCCCCCTTCCCTAGCGGGACTAGCCAAAAACATTCAGTACTTC,CASSQVSPPSLAGLAKNIQYF
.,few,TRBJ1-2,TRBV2,TGTGCCAGCAGAGGAGTTGGCGGGATCCCCCTAGGCTACACCTTC,CASRGVGGIPLGYTF
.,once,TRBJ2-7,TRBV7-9,TGTGCCAGCAGCTTAGCGGGCCAGGCTCACGAGCAGTACTTC,CASSLAGQAHEQYF
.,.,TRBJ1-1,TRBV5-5,TGTGCCAGCAGCTTGGCCAGGGAAACTGAAGCTTTCTTT,CASSLARETEAFF
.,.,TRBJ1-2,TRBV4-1,TGCGCCAGCAGCCTCAACAGGGTATCTACTGGCTACACCTTC,CASSLNRVSTGYTF
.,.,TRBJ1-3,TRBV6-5,TGTGCCAGCAGTTTCTCGGGCGGGAACTCTGGAAACACCATATATTTT,CASSFSGGNSGNTIYF
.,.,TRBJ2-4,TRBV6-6,TGTGCCAGCAGTTACGGGAGGCCAGGTATTCAGTACTTC,CASSYGRPGIQYF
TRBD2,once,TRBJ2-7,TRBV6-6,TGTGCCAGCAGTTACGGACTAGCAGGCTACGAGCAGTACTTC,CASSYGLAGYEQYF
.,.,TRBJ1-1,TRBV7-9,TGTGCCAGCAGCTTAAAAAGGGGGACTGAAGCTTTCTTT,CASSLKRGTEAFF
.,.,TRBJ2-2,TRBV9,TGTGCCAGCAGCGCTTTTTCTGGAGTCAACACCGGGGAGCTGTTTTTT,CASSAFSGVNTGELFF
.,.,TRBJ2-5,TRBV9,TGTGCCAGCAGCCCCGACAGGAAACAAGAGACCCAGTACTTC,CASSPDRKQETQYF
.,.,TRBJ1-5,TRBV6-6,TGTGCCAGCAGCCAGGCTGGTCAGCCCCAGCATTTT,CASSQAGQPQHF
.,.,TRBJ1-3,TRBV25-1,TGTGCCAGCAGTGGTTGGACAGCAGTACACTCTGGAAACACCATATATTTT,CASSGWTAVHSGNTIYF
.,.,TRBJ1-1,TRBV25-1,TGTGCCAGCACTCCCTCAGGGGTTGAGAATGAAGCTTTCTTT,CASTPSGVENEAFF
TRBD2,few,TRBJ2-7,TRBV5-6,TGTGCCAGCAGCTTGGCTATTAGCGGGCGAAACGAGCAGTACTTC,CASSLAISGRNEQYF
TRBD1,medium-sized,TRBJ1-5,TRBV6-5,TGTGCCAGCAGTGAAGGACAGGAGGTACAGCCCCAGCATTTT,CASSEGQEVQPQHF
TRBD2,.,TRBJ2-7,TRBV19,TGTGCCAGTAGTATCCTAGCGGGAAGTCCCTACGAGCAGTACTTC,CASSILAGSPYEQYF
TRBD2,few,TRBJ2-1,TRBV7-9,TGTGCCAGCAGCTTAGCAATAGCGGGAGGGCCTGGCGATGAGCAGTTCTTC,CASSLAIAGGPGDEQFF
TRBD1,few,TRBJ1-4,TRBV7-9,TGTGCCAGCAGCTCCCAATCGTCGGGACAGGGGGCAAAAAAACTGTTTTTT,CASSSQSSGQGAKKLFF
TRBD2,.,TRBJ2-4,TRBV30,TGTGCCTGTTCCTGGACTAGCGGGAGAGGCGGCAAAAACATTCAGTACTTC,CACSWTSGRGGKNIQYF
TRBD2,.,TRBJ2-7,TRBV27,TGTGCCAGCAGTTTCAGGACTAGCGGGGCCCTCTACGAGCAGTACTTC,CASSFRTSGALYEQYF